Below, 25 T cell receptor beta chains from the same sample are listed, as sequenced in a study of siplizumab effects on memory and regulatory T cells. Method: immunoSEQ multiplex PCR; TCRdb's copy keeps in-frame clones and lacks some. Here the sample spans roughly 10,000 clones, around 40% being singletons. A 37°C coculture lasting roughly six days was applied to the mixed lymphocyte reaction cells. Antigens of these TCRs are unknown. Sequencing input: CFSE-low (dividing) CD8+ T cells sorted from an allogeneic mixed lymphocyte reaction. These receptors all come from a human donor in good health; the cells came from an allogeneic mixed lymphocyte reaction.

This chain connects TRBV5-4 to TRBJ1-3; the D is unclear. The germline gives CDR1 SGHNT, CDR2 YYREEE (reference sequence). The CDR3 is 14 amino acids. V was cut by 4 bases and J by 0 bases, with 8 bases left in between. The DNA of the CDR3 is TGTGCCAGCAGCAGCTGGCCCTCTGGAAACACCATATATTTT. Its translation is CASSSWPSGNTIYF.

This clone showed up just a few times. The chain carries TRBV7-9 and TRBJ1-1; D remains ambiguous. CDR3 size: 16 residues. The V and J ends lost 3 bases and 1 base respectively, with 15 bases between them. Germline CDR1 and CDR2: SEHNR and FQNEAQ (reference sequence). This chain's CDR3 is CASSFPLGPENTEAFF. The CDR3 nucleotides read TGTGCCAGCAGCTTCCCCCTCGGACCGGAGAACACTGAAGCTTTCTTT.

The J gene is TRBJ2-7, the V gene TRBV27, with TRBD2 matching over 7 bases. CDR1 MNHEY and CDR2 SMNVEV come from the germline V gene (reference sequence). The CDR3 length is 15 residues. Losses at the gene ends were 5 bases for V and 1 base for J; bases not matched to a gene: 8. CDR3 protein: CASSPVGGGSYEQYF. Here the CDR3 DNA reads TGTGCCAGCAGTCCTGTGGGGGGGGGATCCTACGAGCAGTACTTC.

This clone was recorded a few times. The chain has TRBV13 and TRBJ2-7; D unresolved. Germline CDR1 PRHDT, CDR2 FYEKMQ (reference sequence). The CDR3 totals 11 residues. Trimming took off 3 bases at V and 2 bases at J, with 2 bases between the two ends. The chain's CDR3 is CASSLTYEQYF. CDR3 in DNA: TGTGCCAGCAGCTTGACCTACGAGCAGTACTTC.

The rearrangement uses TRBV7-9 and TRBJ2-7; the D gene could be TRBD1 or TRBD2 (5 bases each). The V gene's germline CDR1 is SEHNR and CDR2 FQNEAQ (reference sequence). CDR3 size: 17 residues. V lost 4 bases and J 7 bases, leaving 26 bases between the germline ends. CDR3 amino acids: CASSSRLWDPAEREQYF. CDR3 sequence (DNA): TGTGCCAGCAGCTCCAGACTCTGGGACCCGGCCGAGAGAGAGCAGTACTTC.

CDR3 region: CASSLEAALINTGELFF. CDR3 in DNA: TGTGCCAGCAGCTTAGAAGCCGCCCTAATAAACACCGGGGAGCTGTTTTTT. The rearrangement links TRBV7-9 to TRBJ2-2; D is unresolved. The CDR3 is made up of 17 amino acids. V was shortened by 1 base and J by 2 bases, with 14 bases between the two germline ends. Germline values: CDR1 SEHNR, CDR2 FQNEAQ (reference sequence).

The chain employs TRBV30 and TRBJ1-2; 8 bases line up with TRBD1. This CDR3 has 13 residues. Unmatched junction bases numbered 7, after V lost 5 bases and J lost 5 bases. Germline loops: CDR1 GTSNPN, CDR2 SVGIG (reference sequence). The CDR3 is CAWSPGTGYGYTF. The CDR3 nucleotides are TGTGCCTGGTCCCCAGGGACAGGTTATGGCTACACCTTC.

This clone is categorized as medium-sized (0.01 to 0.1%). The CDR3 nucleotides read TGTGCCAGCAGTTTATCGGCGTACAATGAGCAGTTCTTC. This gives the protein CASSLSAYNEQFF. The chain combines TRBV27 with TRBJ2-1; D is unresolved. The germline V gene has CDR1 MNHEY and CDR2 SMNVEV (reference sequence). This CDR3 contains 13 residues. V was shortened by 0 bases and J by 4 bases, with 4 bases between the two germline ends.

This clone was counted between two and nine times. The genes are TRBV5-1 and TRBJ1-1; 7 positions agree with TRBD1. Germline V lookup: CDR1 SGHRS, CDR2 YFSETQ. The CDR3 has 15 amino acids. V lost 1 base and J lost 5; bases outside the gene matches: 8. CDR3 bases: TGCGCCAGCAGCTTGCCCACTACAGGGGTAACTGAAGCTTTCTTT. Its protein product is CASSLPTTGVTEAFF.

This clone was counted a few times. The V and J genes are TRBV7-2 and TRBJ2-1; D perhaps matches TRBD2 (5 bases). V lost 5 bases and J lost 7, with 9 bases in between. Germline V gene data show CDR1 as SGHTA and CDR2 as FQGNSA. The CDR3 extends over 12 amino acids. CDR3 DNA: TGTGCCAGCAGCACCGGGAATAATGAGCAGTTCTTC. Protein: CASSTGNNEQFF.

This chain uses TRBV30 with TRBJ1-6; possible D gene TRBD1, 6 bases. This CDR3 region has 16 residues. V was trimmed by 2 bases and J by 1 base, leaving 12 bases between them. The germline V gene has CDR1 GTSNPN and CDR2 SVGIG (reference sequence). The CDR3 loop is CAWSKGGLSYNSPLHF. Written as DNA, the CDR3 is TGTGCCTGGAGTAAGGGGGGGTTGTCCTATAATTCACCCCTCCACTTT.

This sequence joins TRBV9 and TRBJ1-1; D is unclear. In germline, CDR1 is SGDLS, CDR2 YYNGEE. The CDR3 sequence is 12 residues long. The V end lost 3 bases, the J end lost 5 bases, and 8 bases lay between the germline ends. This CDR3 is CASSASGTEAFF. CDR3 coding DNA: TGTGCCAGCAGCGCAAGTGGGACTGAAGCTTTCTTT. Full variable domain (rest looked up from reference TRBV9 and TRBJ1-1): DSGVTQTPKHLITATGQRVTLRCSPRSGDLSVYWYQQSLDQGLQFLIQYYNGEERAKGNILERFSAQQFPDLHSELNLSSLELGDSALYFCASSASGTEAFFGQGTRLTVV.

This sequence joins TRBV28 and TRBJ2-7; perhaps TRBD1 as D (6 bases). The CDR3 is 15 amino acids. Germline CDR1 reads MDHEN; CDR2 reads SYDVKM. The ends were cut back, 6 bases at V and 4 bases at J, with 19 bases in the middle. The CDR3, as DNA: TGTGCCAGCAGCCTGCTATCAGGGGTTCAGTACGAGCAGTACTTC. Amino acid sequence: CASSLLSGVQYEQYF.

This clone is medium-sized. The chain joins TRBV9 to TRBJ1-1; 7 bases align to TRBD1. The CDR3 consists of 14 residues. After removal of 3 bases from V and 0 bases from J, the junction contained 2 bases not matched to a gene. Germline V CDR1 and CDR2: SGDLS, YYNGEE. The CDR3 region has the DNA TGTGCCAGCAGCGAGACAGGGATGAACACTGAAGCTTTCTTT. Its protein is CASSETGMNTEAFF.

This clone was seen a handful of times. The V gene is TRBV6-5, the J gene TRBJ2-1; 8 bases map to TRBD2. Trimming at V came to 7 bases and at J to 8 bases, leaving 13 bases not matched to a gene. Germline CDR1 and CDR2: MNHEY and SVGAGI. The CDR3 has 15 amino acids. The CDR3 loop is CASTPYSGDLDEQFF. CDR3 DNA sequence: TGTGCCAGCACCCCATATAGCGGGGATCTTGATGAGCAGTTCTTC.

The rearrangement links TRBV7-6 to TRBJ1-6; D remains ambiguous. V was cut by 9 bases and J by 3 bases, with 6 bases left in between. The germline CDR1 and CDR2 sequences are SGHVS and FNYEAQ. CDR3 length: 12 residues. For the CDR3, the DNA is TGTGCCAGTGGGAACTATAATTCACCCCTCCACTTT. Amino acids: CASGNYNSPLHF.

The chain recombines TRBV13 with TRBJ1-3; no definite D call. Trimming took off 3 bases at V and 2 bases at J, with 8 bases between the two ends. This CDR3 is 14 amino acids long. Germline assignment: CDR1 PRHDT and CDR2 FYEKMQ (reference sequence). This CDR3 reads CASSLMGAGNTIYF. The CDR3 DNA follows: TGTGCCAGCAGCTTGATGGGTGCTGGAAACACCATATATTTT.

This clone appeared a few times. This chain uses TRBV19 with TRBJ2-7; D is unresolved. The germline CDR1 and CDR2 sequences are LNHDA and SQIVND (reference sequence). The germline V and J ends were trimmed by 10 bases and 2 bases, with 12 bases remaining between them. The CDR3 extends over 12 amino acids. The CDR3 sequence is CATQHGAYEQYF. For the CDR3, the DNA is TGTGCCACCCAACATGGAGCCTACGAGCAGTACTTC.

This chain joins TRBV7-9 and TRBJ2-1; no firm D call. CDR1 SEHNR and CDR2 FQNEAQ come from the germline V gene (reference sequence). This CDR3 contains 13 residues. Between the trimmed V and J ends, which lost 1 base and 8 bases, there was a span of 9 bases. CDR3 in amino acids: CASSLEIRYEQFF. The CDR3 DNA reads TGTGCCAGCAGCTTAGAAATCAGGTATGAGCAGTTCTTC.

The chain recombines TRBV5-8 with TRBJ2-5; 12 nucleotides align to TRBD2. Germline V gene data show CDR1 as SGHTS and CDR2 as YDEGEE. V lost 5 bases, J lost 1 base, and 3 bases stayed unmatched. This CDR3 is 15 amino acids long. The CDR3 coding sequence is TGTGCCAGCAGAAGACTAGCGGGGGTCCAAGAGACCCAGTACTTC. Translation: CASRRLAGVQETQYF.

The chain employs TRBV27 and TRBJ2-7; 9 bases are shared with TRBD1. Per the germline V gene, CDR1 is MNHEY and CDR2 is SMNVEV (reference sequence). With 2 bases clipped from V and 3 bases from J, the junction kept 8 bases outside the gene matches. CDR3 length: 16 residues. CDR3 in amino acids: CASSLESTGGYYEQYF. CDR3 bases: TGTGCCAGCAGTTTAGAATCGACAGGGGGTTACTACGAGCAGTACTTC.

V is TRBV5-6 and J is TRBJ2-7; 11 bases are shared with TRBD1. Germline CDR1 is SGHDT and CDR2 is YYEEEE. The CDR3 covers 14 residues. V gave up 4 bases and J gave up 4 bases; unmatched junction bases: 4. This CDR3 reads CASSQGTGGYEQYF. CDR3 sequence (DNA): TGTGCCAGCAGCCAAGGGACAGGGGGATACGAGCAGTACTTC.

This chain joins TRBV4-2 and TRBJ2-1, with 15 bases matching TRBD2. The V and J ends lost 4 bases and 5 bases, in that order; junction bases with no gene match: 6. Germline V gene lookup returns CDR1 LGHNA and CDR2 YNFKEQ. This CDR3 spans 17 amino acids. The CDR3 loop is CASSPRTSGGVDNEQFF. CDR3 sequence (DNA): TGTGCCAGCAGCCCTAGGACTAGCGGGGGGGTGGACAATGAGCAGTTCTTC.

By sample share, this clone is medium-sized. The CDR3 sequence: CASSQDRGAFDELFF. DNA for the CDR3: TGCGCCAGCAGCCAAGATCGGGGGGCTTTTGACGAACTGTTTTTT. The V call is TRBV4-1, the J call TRBJ1-4, with D perhaps matching TRBD1 (6 bases). CDR3 length: 15 amino acids. V was pared by 0 bases and J by 12 bases, with 17 bases between. Germline V gene lookup returns CDR1 MGHRA and CDR2 YSYEKL.

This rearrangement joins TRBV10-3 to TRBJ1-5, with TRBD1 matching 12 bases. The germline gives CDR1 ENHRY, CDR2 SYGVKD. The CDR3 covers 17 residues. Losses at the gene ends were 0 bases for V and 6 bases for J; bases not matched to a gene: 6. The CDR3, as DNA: TGTGCCATCAGTGAGTCTTCCGGGACAGGGGGCTTTCAGCCCCAGCATTTT. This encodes CAISESSGTGGFQPQHF.